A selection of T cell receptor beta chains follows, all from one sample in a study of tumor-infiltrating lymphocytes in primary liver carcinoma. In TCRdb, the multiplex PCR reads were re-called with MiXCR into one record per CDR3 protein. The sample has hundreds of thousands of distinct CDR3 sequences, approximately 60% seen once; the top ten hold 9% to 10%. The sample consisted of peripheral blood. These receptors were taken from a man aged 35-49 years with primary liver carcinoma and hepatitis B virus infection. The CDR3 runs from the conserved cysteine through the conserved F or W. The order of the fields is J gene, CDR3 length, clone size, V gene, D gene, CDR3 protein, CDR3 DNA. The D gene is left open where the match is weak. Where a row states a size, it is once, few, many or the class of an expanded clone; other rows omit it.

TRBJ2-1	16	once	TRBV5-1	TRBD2	CASSSNIAGAGIEQFF	TGCGCCAGCAGCTCGAACATAGCGGGAGCGGGGATTGAGCAGTTCTTC
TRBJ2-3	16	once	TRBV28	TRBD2	CTSSPVFRTSTYTQYF	TGTACCAGCAGCCCGGTGTTTCGGACTAGCACCTATACGCAGTATTTT
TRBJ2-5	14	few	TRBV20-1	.	CSARDLKGLETQYF	TGCAGTGCTAGAGATCTAAAGGGCCTGGAGACCCAGTACTTC
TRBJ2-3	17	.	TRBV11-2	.	CASSRVGSGTGTDAQYF	TGTGCCAGCAGCAGAGTTGGGTCGGGAACAGGCACAGATGCGCAGTATTTT
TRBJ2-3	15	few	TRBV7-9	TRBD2	CASSLAGLDSDTQYF	TGTGCCAGCAGCTTAGCGGGACTAGACTCAGATACGCAGTATTTT
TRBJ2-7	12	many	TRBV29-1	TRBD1	CSVGDSFYEQYF	TGCAGCGTTGGGGACAGTTTCTACGAGCAGTACTTC
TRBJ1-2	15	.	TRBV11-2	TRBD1	CASSMPGQPIYGYTF	TGTGCCAGCAGTATGCCGGGACAGCCTATCTATGGCTACACCTTC
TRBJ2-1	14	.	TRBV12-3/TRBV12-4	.	CASSFSRAYKEQFF	TGTGCCAGCAGTTTTTCCCGCGCCTACAAAGAGCAGTTCTTC
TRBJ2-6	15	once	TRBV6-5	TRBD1	CVSSPRGRGANVLTF	TGTGTCAGTAGTCCAAGGGGGCGTGGGGCCAACGTCCTGACTTTC
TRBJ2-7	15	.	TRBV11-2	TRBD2	CASDLSGGSTTEQYF	TGTGCCAGCGACTTGTCAGGCGGGAGTACCACCGAGCAGTACTTC
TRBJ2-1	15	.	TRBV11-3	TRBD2	CASSPTGLANGEQLF	TGTGCCAGCAGCCCCACAGGACTAGCTAATGGTGAGCAGTTATTC
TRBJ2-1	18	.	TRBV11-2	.	CASSLEPGQPGGYNGQFF	TGTGCCAGTAGCTTAGAACCCGGACAGCCGGGAGGCTACAATGGGCAGTTCTTC
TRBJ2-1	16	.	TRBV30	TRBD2	CACAGTSVSSYNEQFF	TGTGCCTGCGCCGGGACTAGCGTGTCCTCCTACAATGAGCAGTTCTTC
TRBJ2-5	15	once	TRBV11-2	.	CVSKSGVGIQETQYF	TGTGTCAGCAAATCAGGGGTCGGGATACAAGAGACCCAGTACTTC
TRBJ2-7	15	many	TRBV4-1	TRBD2	CASSHAGRGSYEQYF	TGCGCCAGCAGCCACGCTGGGAGGGGTTCCTACGAGCAGTACTTC
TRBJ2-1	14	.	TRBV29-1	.	CSVEAGSSYNKQLF	TGCAGCGTTGAAGCGGGTAGCTCCTACAATAAGCAGCTCTTC
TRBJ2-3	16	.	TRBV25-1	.	CASSESATGDTDTQYF	TGTGCCAGCAGTGAATCAGCGACAGGAGACACAGATACGCAGTATTTT
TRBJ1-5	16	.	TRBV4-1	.	CASSPGEGGGNQPQHF	TGCGCCAGCAGCCCAGGGGAGGGAGGGGGCAATCAGCCCCAGCATTTT
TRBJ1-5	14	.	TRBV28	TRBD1	CAIRDRDDNQPQHF	TGTGCCATCAGGGACAGGGATGACAATCAGCCCCAGCATTTT
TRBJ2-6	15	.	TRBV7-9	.	CASSLGHSGTNVLTF	TGTGCCAGCAGTTTGGGTCACTCTGGGACCAACGTCCTGACTTTC
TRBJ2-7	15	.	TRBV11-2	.	CASRRNKRSSYEQYF	TGTGCCAGCAGGAGGAACAAGAGGAGCTCCTACGAGCAGTACTTT
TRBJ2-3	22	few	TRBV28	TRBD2	CASSLLPWTSGIRGIGTDTQYF	TGTGCCAGCAGTCTACTCCCCTGGACTAGCGGGATAAGAGGTATCGGGACAGATACGCAGTATTTT
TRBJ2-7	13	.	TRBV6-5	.	CGSSPGPGTEQYF	TGTGGCAGCAGCCCCGGGCCTGGGACCGAGCAGTACTTC
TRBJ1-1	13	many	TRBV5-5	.	CASSFIRNTEAFF	TGTGCCAGCAGCTTTATTAGGAACACTGAAGCTTTCTTT
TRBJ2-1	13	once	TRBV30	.	CTWSMGLLNEQFF	TGTACCTGGAGTATGGGACTGCTCAATGAGCAGTTCTTC
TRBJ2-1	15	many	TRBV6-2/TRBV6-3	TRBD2	CASSYGLAGFNEQFF	TGTGCCAGCAGTTACGGTCTAGCGGGGTTCAATGAGCAGTTCTTC
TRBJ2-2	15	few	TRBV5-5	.	CASSSGVYNTGELFF	TGTGCCAGCAGCAGTGGAGTGTACAACACCGGGGAGCTGTTTTTT
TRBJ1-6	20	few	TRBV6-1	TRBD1	CASSESWTGGRSSYNSPLHF	TGTGCCAGCAGTGAATCGTGGACAGGGGGACGAAGCTCCTATAATTCACCCCTCCACTTT
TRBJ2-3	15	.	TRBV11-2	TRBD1	CTSSTREGQGDTQYF	TGTACCAGCAGCACACGAGAGGGACAGGGAGATACGCAGTATTTT
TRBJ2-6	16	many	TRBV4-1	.	CASSQGGASGANVLTF	TGCGCCAGCAGCCAAGGGGGGGCTTCTGGGGCCAACGTCCTGACTTTC
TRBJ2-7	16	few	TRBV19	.	CASSMRRDTRPYEQYF	TGTGCCAGTAGTATGAGGCGGGACACCAGGCCCTACGAGCAGTACTTC
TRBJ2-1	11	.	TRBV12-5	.	CASGSRNKQFF	TGTGCTAGTGGCTCTAGGAATAAGCAGTTTTTC
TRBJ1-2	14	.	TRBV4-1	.	CGGSSPVRAGGYTF	TGCGGCGGCAGCTCACCGGTCAGGGCGGGGGGCTACACCTTC
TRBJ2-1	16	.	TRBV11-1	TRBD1	CASSLLGSGGETEQFF	TGTGCCAGCAGCCTTCTAGGGTCAGGGGGAGAAACTGAGCAATTCTTC
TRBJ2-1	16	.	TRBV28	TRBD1	CASNGTGGRFRDEQFF	TGTGCCAGCAATGGAACAGGGGGTAGGTTTAGAGATGAGCAGTTCTTC
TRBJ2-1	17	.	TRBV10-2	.	CASSETPRVGGYNEQFF	TGCGCCAGCAGTGAGACCCCCCGGGTGGGAGGCTACAATGAGCAGTTCTTC
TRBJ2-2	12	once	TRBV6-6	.	CTSRPLRGELFF	TGTACCAGCAGACCCCTTCGCGGGGAGCTGTTTTTT